This is a list of T cell receptor beta chains from one sample in a study of naive and memory T cell subsets. TCRdb reprocessed the UMI-ligation and nested PCR reads via MiXCR and lists one record per CDR3 protein. The top ten clones hold about 0.85% of a sample with some 110,000 distinct CDR3 sequences, around 35% of them seen once. The specimen sequenced was central memory CD4+ T cells from blood. Receptors originate from a human donor in good health. The CDR3 runs from the conserved cysteine through the conserved F or W. A D gene is named only where the DNA matches it firmly. The size entry is marked missing in some rows and otherwise reads once, few, many or a size class.

. TRBJ2-7 TRBV20-1 TRBD1 TGCAGTGCTAGTGGGGACAGAACCCACGAGCAGTACTTC CSASGDRTHEQYF
. TRBJ2-7 TRBV2 . TGTGCCAGCAGTGAGTGGGGGAGTCAATACGAGCAGTACTTC CASSEWGSQYEQYF
. TRBJ2-5 TRBV2 . TGTGCCAGCAGGGGGACTGCGCAAGAGACCCAGTACTTC CASRGTAQETQYF
. TRBJ1-4 TRBV28 . TGTGCCACCACCAAACGGAGGGCATTGGCTGAAAAACTGTTTTTT CATTKRRALAEKLFF
. TRBJ2-3 TRBV10-1 TRBD2 TGCGCCAGCAGTGAGATTCTAGCGGGGAACACAGATACGCAGTATTTT CASSEILAGNTDTQYF
many TRBJ2-5 TRBV6-1 . TGTGCCAGCAGTGAGGAGGCCTATGTGACCCAGTACTTC CASSEEAYVTQYF
. TRBJ1-1 TRBV11-1 . TGTGCCAGCAGCTTAGCGAGGCAGCGAAGCACTGAAGCTTTCTTT CASSLARQRSTEAFF
medium-sized TRBJ2-3 TRBV6-5 TRBD2 TGTGCCAGCAGTTACCTGGCAGCGGGAGGGTCAGATACGCAGTATTTT CASSYLAAGGSDTQYF
few TRBJ2-7 TRBV18 . TGTGCCAGCTCACCAAACTCCATTCGGGAGCAGTACTTC CASSPNSIREQYF
. TRBJ2-5 TRBV6-2/TRBV6-3 TRBD1 TGTGCCAGCAGTCCCGGGACAGGGGGTTATCAAGAGACCCAGTACTTC CASSPGTGGYQETQYF
. TRBJ1-5 TRBV5-1 TRBD1 TGCGCCAGCAGCTTGGCGGGCAGGGGGGCCCCCCAGCATTTT CASSLAGRGAPQHF
few TRBJ2-3 TRBV18 . TGTGCCAGCTCACCCCGACCAAGCACAGATACGCAGTATTTT CASSPRPSTDTQYF
few TRBJ2-1 TRBV7-8 . TGTGCCAGCAGCTTAAGTATTGGCAGGACACTTGGGTACCAATTCTCCTACAATGAGCAGTTCTTC CASSLSIGRTLGYQFSYNEQFF
. TRBJ1-5 TRBV6-6 TRBD1 TGTGCCAGCAGTCGAAAGGTGACAGGGTTGCGCAATCAGCCCCAGCATTTT CASSRKVTGLRNQPQHF
few TRBJ2-7 TRBV3-1 . TGTGCCAGCAGCCCCCGGAGAGTGGGCCAGCAGTACTTC CASSPRRVGQQYF
many TRBJ1-4 TRBV7-3 TRBD1 TGTGCCAGCAGCTTAAGACAGGGCGGGAAACTGTTTTTT CASSLRQGGKLFF
once TRBJ2-6 TRBV7-2 . TGTGCCAGCAGCCCCCCTAGGGGAACTAGTGACAACGTCCTGACTTTC CASSPPRGTSDNVLTF
few TRBJ2-2 TRBV3-1 TRBD2 TGTGCCAGCAGCCGCATACGGACTAGCGGGAGGGCTGGCGGGGAGCTGTTTTTT CASSRIRTSGRAGGELFF
. TRBJ1-2 TRBV29-1 TRBD1 TGCAGCGCCAGGGGACAGGGGGCCGGTGGCTACACCTTC CSARGQGAGGYTF
. TRBJ1-6 TRBV18 . TGTGCCAGCTCACCACCGGGGAGGGGTATTAATTCACCCCTCCACTTT CASSPPGRGINSPLHF
few TRBJ2-1 TRBV5-1 . TGCGCCAGCAGCCGACAGGATTCCTACAATGAGCAGTTCTTC CASSRQDSYNEQFF
. TRBJ2-7 TRBV18 TRBD1 TGTGCCAGCTCACCCCGGACAGGGGACCACGAGCAGTACTTC CASSPRTGDHEQYF
. TRBJ1-2 TRBV29-1 TRBD1 TGCAGCGTTGATCTGCTCTACAGGGGTGACTATGGCTACACCTTC CSVDLLYRGDYGYTF
many TRBJ2-1 TRBV20-1 TRBD2 TGCAGTGCCCCTTGGGCTAGCGGATATCAAAATGAGCAGTTCTTC CSAPWASGYQNEQFF
few TRBJ2-3 TRBV3-1 TRBD1 TGTGCCAGCAGCCCCACAGGGGGGCCGCAGTATTTT CASSPTGGPQYF
few TRBJ1-1 TRBV12-3/TRBV12-4 TRBD1 TGTGCCAGCAGTTTAGGAGGGGGCGGGAACACTGAAGCTTTCTTT CASSLGGGGNTEAFF
. TRBJ1-4 TRBV7-9 . TGTGCCAGCAGCTCCCCGGGAGTAGGTGAAAAACTGTTTTTT CASSSPGVGEKLFF
few TRBJ1-1 TRBV29-1 . TGCAGCGTTGGGGGCCTCGGCAGTGGACAGAACACTGAAGCTTTCTTT CSVGGLGSGQNTEAFF
. TRBJ2-7 TRBV7-9 TRBD1 TGTGCCAGCAGCTTAGCGGGGACAGGGGACGAGCAGTACTTC CASSLAGTGDEQYF
. TRBJ2-3 TRBV7-2 . TGTGCCAGCAGCCCCGATTTTTCGAGGGGCACAGATACGCAGTATTTT CASSPDFSRGTDTQYF
. TRBJ2-3 TRBV10-3 TRBD1 TGTGCCATCAAGACAGGGATTAGCACAGATACGCAGTATTTT CAIKTGISTDTQYF
few TRBJ1-4 TRBV29-1 . TGCAGCGTTCGGGGGGCCGCTGAAAAACTGTTTTTT CSVRGAAEKLFF
. TRBJ2-7 TRBV10-3 TRBD2 TGTGCCATCAGTGATGCGGGAGCGATCGCGTCCTACGAGCAGTACTTC CAISDAGAIASYEQYF
. TRBJ1-5 TRBV6-1 . TGTGCCAGCAGTGAGGGGGTAAATCGGCCCCAGCATTTT CASSEGVNRPQHF
. TRBJ2-6 TRBV27 . TGTGCCACCATGTGGGCCTCTGGGGCCAACGTCCTGACTTTC CATMWASGANVLTF
few TRBJ2-6 TRBV20-1 . TGCAGTGCTAGAGGCCACAGGGTCGGGGCCAACGTCCTGACTTTC CSARGHRVGANVLTF
few TRBJ2-7 TRBV28 TRBD1 TGTGCCAGCAGTCCTAAACAGGGGCTCTACGAGCAGTACTTC CASSPKQGLYEQYF
. TRBJ2-7 TRBV7-2 TRBD2 TGTGCCAGCAGCTTTAGCGGGGGGACCTACGAGCAGTACTTC CASSFSGGTYEQYF
few TRBJ2-1 TRBV28 TRBD1 TGTGCCAGCAGTCCACATGGCAGGGGGCGAGGCAATGAGCAGTTCTTC CASSPHGRGRGNEQFF
few TRBJ2-5 TRBV14 . TGTGCCAGCAGCCAAGAATGGGAGGTGACCCAGTACTTC CASSQEWEVTQYF
. TRBJ2-5 TRBV10-3 TRBD1 TGTGCCATCAGTGAGTCTAGGACAGGGAGAGAGACCCAGTACTTC CAISESRTGRETQYF
. TRBJ1-2 TRBV7-9 . TGTGCCTACGGGGGTCGGTATGGCTACACCTTC CAYGGRYGYTF
few TRBJ2-1 TRBV3-1 TRBD2 TGTGCCAGCAGCCAACGCCGGTTGACTAGCGATGAGCAGTTCTTC CASSQRRLTSDEQFF
. TRBJ2-7 TRBV20-1 TRBD1 TGCAGTGCTGGAGGGGAGTGGACAGGGGTGTACGAGCAGTACTTC CSAGGEWTGVYEQYF
few TRBJ2-1 TRBV6-2/TRBV6-3 TRBD2 TGTGCCAGCAGTTACTCGGGGCTAGCGGGAGGATTCGCCTACAATGAGCAGTTCTTC CASSYSGLAGGFAYNEQFF
. TRBJ2-5 TRBV19 . TGTGCCAGTACCCAAAGGGGCGGCGGAGAGACCCAGTACTTC CASTQRGGGETQYF
. TRBJ2-2 TRBV5-1 . TGCGCCAGCAGCATGGACCTGGGGAACACCGGGGAGCTGTTTTTT CASSMDLGNTGELFF
. TRBJ1-1 TRBV20-1 . TGCAGTGCTAGAGATTTAGGGGGCACTGAAGCTTTCTTT CSARDLGGTEAFF
many TRBJ2-1 TRBV6-5 TRBD1 TGTGCCAGCAGTTACTCGGGGACAGGGAGCTACAATGAGCAGTTCTTC CASSYSGTGSYNEQFF
few TRBJ2-7 TRBV25-1 TRBD2 TGTGCCAGCAGTGATTCTAGCGGGAGTTACGAGCAGTACTTC CASSDSSGSYEQYF
. TRBJ1-5 TRBV27 . TGTGCCAGCAAGAGACAGCCCTATAGCAATCAGCCCCAGCATTTT CASKRQPYSNQPQHF